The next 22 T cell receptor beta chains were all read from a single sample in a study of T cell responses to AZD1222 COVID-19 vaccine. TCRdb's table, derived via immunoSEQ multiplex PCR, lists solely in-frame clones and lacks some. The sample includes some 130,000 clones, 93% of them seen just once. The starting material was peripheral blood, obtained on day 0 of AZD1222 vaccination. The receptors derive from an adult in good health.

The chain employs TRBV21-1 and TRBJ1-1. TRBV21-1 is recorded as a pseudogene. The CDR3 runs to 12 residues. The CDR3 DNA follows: TGTGCCAGCAGCAACTCGACCCACGAAGCTTTCTTT. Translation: CASSNSTHEAFF.

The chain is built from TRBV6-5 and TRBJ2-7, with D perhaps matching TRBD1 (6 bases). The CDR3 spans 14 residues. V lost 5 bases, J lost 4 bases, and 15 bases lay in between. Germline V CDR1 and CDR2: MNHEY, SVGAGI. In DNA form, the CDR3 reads TGTGCCAGCAGTCGGGCAGGGGAAAGGTACGAGCAGTACTTC. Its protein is CASSRAGERYEQYF.

The CDR3 DNA reads TGCGCCAGCAGCTTAACGGTTAATAATTCACCCCTCCACTTT. Amino acids: CASSLTVNNSPLHF. This sequence joins TRBV5-1 and TRBJ1-6; D unclear. The V and J ends lost 2 bases and 5 bases respectively, with 8 bases between them. Germline V gene sequence: CDR1 SGHRS, CDR2 YFSETQ. CDR3 length equals 14 residues.

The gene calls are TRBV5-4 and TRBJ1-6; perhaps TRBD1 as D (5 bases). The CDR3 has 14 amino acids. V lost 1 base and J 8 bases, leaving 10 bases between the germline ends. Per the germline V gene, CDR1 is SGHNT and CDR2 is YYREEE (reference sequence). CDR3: CASSLTGADSPLHF. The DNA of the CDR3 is TGTGCCAGCAGCTTGACTGGGGCCGATTCACCCCTCCACTTT. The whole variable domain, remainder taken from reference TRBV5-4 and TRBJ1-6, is ETGVTQSPTHLIKTRGQQVTLRCSSQSGHNTVSWYQQALGQGPQFIFQYYREEENGRGNFPPRFSGLQFPNYSSELNVNALELDDSALYLCASSLTGADSPLHFGNGTRLTVT.

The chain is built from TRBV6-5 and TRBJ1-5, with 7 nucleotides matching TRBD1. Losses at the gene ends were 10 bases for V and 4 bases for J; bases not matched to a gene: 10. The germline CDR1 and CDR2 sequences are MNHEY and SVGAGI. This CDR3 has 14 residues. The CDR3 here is CATSGQVVNQPQHF. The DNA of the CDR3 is TGTGCCACCTCTGGACAGGTAGTGAATCAGCCCCAGCATTTT.

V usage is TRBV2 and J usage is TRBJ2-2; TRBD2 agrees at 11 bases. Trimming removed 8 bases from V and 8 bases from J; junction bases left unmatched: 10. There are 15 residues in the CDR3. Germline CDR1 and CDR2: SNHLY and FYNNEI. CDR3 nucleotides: TGTGCCAGCTCAATTAGCGGGAGGGCCTCTGGGGAGCTGTTTTTT. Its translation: CASSISGRASGELFF.

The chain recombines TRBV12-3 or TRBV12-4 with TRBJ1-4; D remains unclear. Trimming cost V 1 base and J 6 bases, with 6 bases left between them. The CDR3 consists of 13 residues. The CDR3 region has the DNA TGTGCCAGCAGTTTAGGGCGGGATGAAAAACTGTTTTTT. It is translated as CASSLGRDEKLFF.

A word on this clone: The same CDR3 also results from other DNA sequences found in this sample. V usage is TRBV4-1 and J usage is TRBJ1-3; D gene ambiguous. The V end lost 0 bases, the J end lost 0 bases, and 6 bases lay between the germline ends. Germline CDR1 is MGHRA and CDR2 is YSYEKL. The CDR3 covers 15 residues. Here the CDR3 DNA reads TGCGCCAGCAGCCAAGATCCGGGCTCTGGAAACACCATATATTTT. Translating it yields CASSQDPGSGNTIYF.

Here the CDR3 DNA reads TGTGCCAGCAGCCCTGAGGGCGGCATCCTCAATGAGCAGTTCTTC. Translated: CASSPEGGILNEQFF. V usage is TRBV7-9 and J usage is TRBJ2-1, with a possible D match to TRBD2 (5 bases). The germline V and J ends were trimmed by 5 bases and 6 bases, with 17 bases remaining between them. There are 15 residues in the CDR3. Germline CDR1 SEHNR, CDR2 FQNEAQ (reference sequence).

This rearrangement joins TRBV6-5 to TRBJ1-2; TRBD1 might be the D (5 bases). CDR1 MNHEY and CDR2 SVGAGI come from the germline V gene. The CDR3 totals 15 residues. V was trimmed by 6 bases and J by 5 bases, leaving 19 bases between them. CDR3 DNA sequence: TGTGCCAGCAGCCGTTTCCAAGACAGACCTTATGGCTACACCTTC. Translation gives CASSRFQDRPYGYTF.

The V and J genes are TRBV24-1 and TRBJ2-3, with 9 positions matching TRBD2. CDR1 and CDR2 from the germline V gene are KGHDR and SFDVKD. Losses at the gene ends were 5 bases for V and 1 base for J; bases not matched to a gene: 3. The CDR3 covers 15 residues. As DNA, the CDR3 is TGTGCCACCAGTGCCATAGCGGGAGGCACAGATACGCAGTATTTT. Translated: CATSAIAGGTDTQYF.

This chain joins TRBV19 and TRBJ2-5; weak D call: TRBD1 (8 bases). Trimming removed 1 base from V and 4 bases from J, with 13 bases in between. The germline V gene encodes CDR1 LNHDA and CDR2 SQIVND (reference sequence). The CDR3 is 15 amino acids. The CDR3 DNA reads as TGTGCCAGTAGTATAGGTTACAGGGGGGGAGAGACCCAGTACTTC. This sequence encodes CASSIGYRGGETQYF.

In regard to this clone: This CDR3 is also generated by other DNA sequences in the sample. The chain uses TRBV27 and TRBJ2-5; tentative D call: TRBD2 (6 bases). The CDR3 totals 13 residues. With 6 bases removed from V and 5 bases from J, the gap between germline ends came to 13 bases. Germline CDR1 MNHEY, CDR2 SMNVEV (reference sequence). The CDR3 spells CASSTGGWETQYF. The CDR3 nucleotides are TGTGCCAGCAGCACTGGGGGGTGGGAGACCCAGTACTTC.

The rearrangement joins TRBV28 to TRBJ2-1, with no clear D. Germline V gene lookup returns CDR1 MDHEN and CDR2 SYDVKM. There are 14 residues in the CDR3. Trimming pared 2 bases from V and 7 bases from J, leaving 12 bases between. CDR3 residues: CASSLPTVRNEQFF. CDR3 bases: TGTGCCAGCAGTTTACCGACGGTAAGAAATGAGCAGTTCTTC.

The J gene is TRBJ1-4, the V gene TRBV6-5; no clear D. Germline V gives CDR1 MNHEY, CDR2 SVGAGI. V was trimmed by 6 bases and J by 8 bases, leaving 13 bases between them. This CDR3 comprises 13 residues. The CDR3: CASSRQQKEKLFF. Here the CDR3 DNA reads TGTGCCAGCAGCCGACAACAGAAGGAAAAACTGTTTTTT.

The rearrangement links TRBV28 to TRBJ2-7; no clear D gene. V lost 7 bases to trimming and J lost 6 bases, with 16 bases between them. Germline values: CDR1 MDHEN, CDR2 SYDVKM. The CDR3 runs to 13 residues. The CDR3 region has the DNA TGTGCCAGCAACGTAGACACCGGCTTCGAGCAGTACTTC. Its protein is CASNVDTGFEQYF. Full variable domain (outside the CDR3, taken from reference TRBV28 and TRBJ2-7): DVKVTQSSRYLVKRTGEKVFLECVQDMDHENMFWYRQDPGLGLRLIYFSYDVKMKEKGDIPEGYSVSREKKERFSLILESASTNQTSMYLCASNVDTGFEQYFGPGTRLTVT.

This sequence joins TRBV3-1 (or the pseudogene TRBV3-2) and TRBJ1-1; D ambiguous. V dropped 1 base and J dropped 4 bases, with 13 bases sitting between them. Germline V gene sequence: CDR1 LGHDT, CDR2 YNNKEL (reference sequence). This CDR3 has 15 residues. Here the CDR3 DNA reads TGTGCCAGCAGCCAAGGGTATGGGGAGGGCACTGAAGCTTTCTTT. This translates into CASSQGYGEGTEAFF.

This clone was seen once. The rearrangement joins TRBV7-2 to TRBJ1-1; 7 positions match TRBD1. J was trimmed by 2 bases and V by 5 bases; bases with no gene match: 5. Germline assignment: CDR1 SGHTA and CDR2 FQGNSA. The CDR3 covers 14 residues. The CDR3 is CASSPTGSNTEAFF. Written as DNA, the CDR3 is TGTGCCAGCAGCCCGACAGGGAGTAACACTGAAGCTTTCTTT.

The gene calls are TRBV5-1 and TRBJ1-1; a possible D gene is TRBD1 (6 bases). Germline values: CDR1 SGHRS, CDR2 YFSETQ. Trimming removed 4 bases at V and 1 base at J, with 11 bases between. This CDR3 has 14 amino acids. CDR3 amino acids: CASSGPRGNTEAFF. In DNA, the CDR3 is TGCGCCAGCAGCGGCCCCAGGGGGAACACTGAAGCTTTCTTT.

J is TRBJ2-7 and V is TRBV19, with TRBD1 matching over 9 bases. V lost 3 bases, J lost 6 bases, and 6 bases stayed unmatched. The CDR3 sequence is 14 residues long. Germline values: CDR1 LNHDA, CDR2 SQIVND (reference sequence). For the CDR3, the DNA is TGTGCCAGTAGTATTTCCGGGACAGGGTTCGAGCAGTACTTC. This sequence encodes CASSISGTGFEQYF.

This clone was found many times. The CDR3 region is CASSSSRGRAEAFF. The CDR3 DNA is TGTGCCAGCAGTTCGTCGAGGGGGCGTGCTGAAGCTTTCTTT. The chain combines TRBV6-5 with TRBJ1-1; 7 bases match TRBD1. The length of the CDR3 is 14 residues. J lost 6 bases, V lost 4 bases, and 8 bases had no gene match. Germline values: CDR1 MNHEY, CDR2 SVGAGI.

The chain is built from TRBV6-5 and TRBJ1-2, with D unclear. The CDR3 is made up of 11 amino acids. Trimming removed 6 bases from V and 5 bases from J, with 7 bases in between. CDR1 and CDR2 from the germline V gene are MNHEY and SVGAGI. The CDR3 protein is CASRSIYGYTF. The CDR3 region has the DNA TGTGCCAGCAGGTCGATTTATGGCTACACCTTC.